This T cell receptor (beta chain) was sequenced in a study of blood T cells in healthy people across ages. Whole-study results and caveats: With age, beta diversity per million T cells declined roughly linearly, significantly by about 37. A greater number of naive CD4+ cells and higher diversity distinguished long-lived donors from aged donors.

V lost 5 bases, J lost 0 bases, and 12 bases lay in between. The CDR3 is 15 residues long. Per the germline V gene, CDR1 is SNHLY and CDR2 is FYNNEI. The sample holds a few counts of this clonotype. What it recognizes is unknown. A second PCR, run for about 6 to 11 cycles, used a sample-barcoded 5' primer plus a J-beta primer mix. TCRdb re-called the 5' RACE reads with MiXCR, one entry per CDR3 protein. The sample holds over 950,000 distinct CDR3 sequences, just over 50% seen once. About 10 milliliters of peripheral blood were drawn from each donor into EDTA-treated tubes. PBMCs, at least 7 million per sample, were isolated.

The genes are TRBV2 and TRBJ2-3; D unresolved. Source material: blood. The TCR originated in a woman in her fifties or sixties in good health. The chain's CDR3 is CASSRWDTSTDTQYF. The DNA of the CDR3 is TGTGCCAGCAGTAGGTGGGATACTAGCACAGATACGCAGTATTTT.